This T cell receptor beta chain was sequenced in a study of cytomegalovirus exposure and HLA in healthy donors. Healthy individuals who donated bone marrow served as the donors. CDR3 size: 14 residues. V lost 8 bases and J 3 bases, leaving 14 bases between the germline ends. The germline V gene has CDR1 WSHSY and CDR2 SAAADI. Study results and caveats: A later analysis linked some 18,000 TCR beta sequences to HLA alleles at 0.05 false discovery rate.

As concerns this clone: Its antigen remains unknown.

The study ran its PCR with 60 Vbeta and 13 Jbeta primers. This table comes from immunoSEQ multiplex PCR, and its TCRdb copy is limited to in-frame clones, with some not included. The sample consists of 150,000 to 200,000 clones, roughly 70% of them appearing once. This chain links TRBV10-2 with TRBJ1-3, with D maybe TRBD1 (6 bases). The sample was PBMCs. The clonotype was recovered from a woman aged 50 to 65 in good health and CMV-seropositive. The CDR3 here is CASGRGADGNTIYF. The CDR3 bases are TGCGCCAGCGGCCGGGGGGCCGATGGAAACACCATATATTTT.